These 12 T cell receptor beta chains originate from one sample sequenced in a study of cytomegalovirus exposure and HLA in healthy donors. Clones were sequenced by immunoSEQ multiplex PCR, and TCRdb holds only the in-frame ones, with some missing. The repertoire holds 150,000 to 200,000 clones, with 85% as singletons. The specimen was PBMCs. These receptors all come from a man younger than 35 in good health and CMV-seropositive.

This chain links TRBV15 with TRBJ2-6; D is perhaps TRBD1 (6 bases). The V gene lost 7 bases and the J gene lost 1 base, with 11 bases spanning the gap. The germline V gene has CDR1 LNHNV and CDR2 YYDKDF (reference sequence). The CDR3 extends over 15 amino acids. The CDR3 reads CATTDTGSGANVLTF. Here the CDR3 DNA reads TGTGCCACCACTGATACAGGGTCTGGGGCCAACGTCCTGACTTTC.

V is TRBV19 and J is TRBJ1-4; no reliable D call. Germline V gene sequence: CDR1 LNHDA, CDR2 SQIVND (reference sequence). This CDR3 has 16 amino acids. V was pared by 6 bases and J by 8 bases, with 22 bases between. The CDR3 here is CASSLRAAVKVEKLFF. The CDR3 DNA is TGTGCCAGTAGCCTACGGGCAGCGGTCAAGGTGGAAAAACTGTTTTTT.

The DNA of the CDR3 is TGTGCCAGCCGCGACGGTCCGGGATACAATGAGCAGTTCTTC. Translating it yields CASRDGPGYNEQFF. The chain links TRBV6-1 to TRBJ2-1; D possibly corresponds to TRBD2 (5 bases). Germline V gene data show CDR1 as MNHNS and CDR2 as SASEGT. The CDR3 has 14 residues. Trimming cost V 8 bases and J 4 bases, with 15 bases left between them.

This clone was counted a single time. The CDR3 region has the DNA TGTGCCAGCAGCTTTTTCGTCCCAACTAATGAAAAACTGTTTTTT. Translation: CASSFFVPTNEKLFF. The genes are TRBV5-6 and TRBJ1-4, with D unclear. The ends were cut back, 2 bases at V and 0 bases at J, with 8 bases in the middle. Germline V lookup: CDR1 SGHDT, CDR2 YYEEEE. This CDR3 has 15 amino acids.

The rearrangement joins TRBV7-8 to TRBJ2-1; perhaps TRBD2 as D (7 bases). The CDR3 is 17 residues long. The germline gives CDR1 SGHVS, CDR2 FQNEAQ. Trimming shortened V by 5 bases and J by 1 base, and 18 bases separated the two germline ends. As DNA, the CDR3 is TGTGCCAGCAGCCCTCCAAGGCGGGGGCCTTCCTACAATGAGCAGTTCTTC. The encoded protein is CASSPPRRGPSYNEQFF.

This chain connects TRBV9 to TRBJ2-1; no reliable D call. V lost 0 bases and J lost 6, with 13 bases in between. Looked up from germline, CDR1 is SGDLS and CDR2 is YYNGEE. This CDR3 is 15 amino acids long. CDR3 DNA sequence: TGTGCCAGCAGCGTAGCCGGGTCGGATATCAATGAGCAGTTCTTC. This codes for CASSVAGSDINEQFF.

This chain joins TRBV11-2 and TRBJ1-1; tentative D call: TRBD1 (6 bases). The ends were cut back, 3 bases at V and 8 bases at J, with 16 bases in the middle. From germline, CDR1 is SGHAT and CDR2 FQNNGV. The CDR3 is made up of 14 amino acids. CDR3 bases: TGTGCCAGCAGCTTGAGCAGGGGTGCTCTCGAAGCTTTCTTT. As protein: CASSLSRGALEAFF. Variable domain in full (rest from reference TRBV11-2 and TRBJ1-1): EAGVAQSPRYKIIEKRQSVAFWCNPISGHATLYWYQQILGQGPKLLIQFQNNGVVDDSQLPKDRFSAERLKGVDSTLKIQPAKLEDSAVYLCASSLSRGALEAFFGQGTRLTVV.

The chain joins TRBV25-1 to TRBJ2-7; maybe TRBD1 (5 bases). The CDR3 sequence is 11 residues long. From germline, CDR1 is MGHDK and CDR2 SYGVNS. The germline V and J ends were trimmed by 7 bases and 3 bases, with 7 bases remaining between them. CDR3 protein: CASTDIYEQYF. Written as DNA, the CDR3 is TGTGCCAGCACGGACATCTACGAGCAGTACTTC.

The V call is TRBV15, the J call TRBJ1-4, with a weak D call TRBD1 (6 bases). The V end lost 3 bases, the J end lost 4 bases, and 12 bases lay between the germline ends. CDR1 and CDR2 (germline): LNHNV, YYDKDF (reference sequence). The CDR3 extends over 15 amino acids. CDR3 sequence (DNA): TGTGCCACCAGCAGCACAGGGTACGGTAATGAAAAACTGTTTTTT. Amino acids: CATSSTGYGNEKLFF.

This clone was seen a handful of times. This chain links TRBV7-9 with TRBJ2-3, with TRBD2 matching 11 bases. This CDR3 spans 15 amino acids. Germline trimming cut 5 bases from V and 5 bases from J; bases unmatched to any gene: 6. Germline loops: CDR1 SEHNR, CDR2 FQNEAQ (reference sequence). This chain's CDR3 is CASSISTSGVDTQYF. CDR3 sequence (DNA): TGTGCCAGCAGCATTTCGACTAGCGGGGTAGATACGCAGTATTTT.

The gene calls are TRBV9 and TRBJ1-2; 8 bases fit TRBD1. The CDR3 has 16 residues. The germline gives CDR1 SGDLS, CDR2 YYNGEE. The ends lost 4 bases at V and 8 bases at J; junction bases unmatched: 16. The CDR3 is CASSTGSGDRSRGYTF. CDR3 DNA sequence: TGTGCCAGCAGCACAGGAAGTGGGGACAGGTCCAGGGGCTACACCTTC.

The rearrangement uses TRBV6-1 and TRBJ2-3; 12 nucleotides agree with TRBD2. This CDR3 is built from 15 residues. V was clipped by 7 bases and J by 4 bases; unmatched bases: 6. Germline-derived CDR1 and CDR2 are MNHNS and SASEGT. The CDR3, as DNA: TGTGCCAGCACCTCTAGCGGGGGGGCCGCAGATACGCAGTATTTT. This encodes CASTSSGGAADTQYF.